A single TCR beta chain is shown here with its context. These data come from a study of blood T cell repertoires in COVID-19. The wider study: Some COVID-19 samples were acute and others convalescent; all came from the United States, Italy and Spain. From T cells, B-cell-depleted T cells, or PBMCs came the material, which was cDNA or gDNA.

Trimming cost V 5 bases and J 0 bases; bases outside gene matches: 3. CDR3 length equals 14 residues. The germline V gene encodes CDR1 GTSNPN and CDR2 SVGIG (reference sequence). Original processing notes: Reference gene primer amplification yielded estimated nucleated cell counts. TCRdb's copy holds only in-frame clones and misses some; the assay was immunoSEQ multiplex PCR. That table furnishes V, J and clone size, whereas the DNA furnished D and trimming. The sample has under 300,000 clones, roughly 85% seen once; the top ten hold roughly 2.3%. The receptor's source is a man aged 25-45 years who had recovered from COVID-19. Sequenced input: peripheral blood. This chain links TRBV30 with TRBJ1-1; 10 nucleotides align to TRBD1. CDR3 sequence (DNA): TGTGCCTGGGGGACAGGGGAAGTGAACACTGAAGCTTTCTTT. Amino acids: CAWGTGEVNTEAFF. The entire variable domain, with the rest obtained from reference TRBV30 and TRBJ1-1, is as follows: SQTIHQWPATLVQPVGSPLSLECTVEGTSNPNLYWYRQAAGRGLQLLFYSVGIGQISSEVPQNLSASRPQDRQFILSSKKLLLSDSGFYLCAWGTGEVNTEAFFGQGTRLTVV.